The clone carrying this TCR beta chain was observed many times. Its specificity is unknown. V was shortened by 0 bases and J by 6 bases, with 18 bases between the two germline ends. This CDR3 comprises 17 residues. Germline CDR1 and CDR2: SGHTA and FQGNSA. The data derive from a study of T-cell memory formation after mild COVID-19. General study points: Second-wave clones reaching peak frequency on day 37 lacked confirmed SARS-CoV-2 specificity. The study found balanced CD4/CD8 in clones contracting day 15 to 85 and a CD4+ lean in later expanders.

A single record per CDR3 protein comes from TCRdb applying MiXCR to the 5' RACE reads. The sample records tens of thousands of distinct CDR3 sequences, more than 20% being singletons. The chain joins TRBV7-2 to TRBJ2-1; D remains unclear. The sample comprised PBMCs or a T cell subset sorted from them (not recorded which). The sequence came from an adult who had mild COVID-19 (a few samples of this study predate the infection). Cell type and time point are not known. The CDR3 nucleotides are TGTGCCAGCAGCTTAGCGTCAGGCGGAACCACATCCAATGAGCAGTTCTTC. It yields the protein CASSLASGGTTSNEQFF.